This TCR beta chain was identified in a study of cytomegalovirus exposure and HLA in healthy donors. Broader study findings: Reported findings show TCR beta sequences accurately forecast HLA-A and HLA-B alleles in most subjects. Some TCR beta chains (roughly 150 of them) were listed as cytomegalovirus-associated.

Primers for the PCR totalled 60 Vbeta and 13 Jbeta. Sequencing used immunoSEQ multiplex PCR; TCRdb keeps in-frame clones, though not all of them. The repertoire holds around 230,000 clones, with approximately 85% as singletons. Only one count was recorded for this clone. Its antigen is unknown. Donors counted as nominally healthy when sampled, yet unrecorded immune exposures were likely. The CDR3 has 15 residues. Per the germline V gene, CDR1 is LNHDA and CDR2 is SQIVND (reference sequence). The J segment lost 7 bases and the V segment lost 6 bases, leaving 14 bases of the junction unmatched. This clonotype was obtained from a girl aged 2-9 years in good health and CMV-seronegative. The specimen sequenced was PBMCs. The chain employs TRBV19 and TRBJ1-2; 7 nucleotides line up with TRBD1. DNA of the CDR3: TGTGCCAGTAGACATGAAGGACAGGTTTATAGTGGCTACACCTTC. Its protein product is CASRHEGQVYSGYTF.